This T cell receptor beta chain stems from a study of regulatory T cells in long-lasting Graves disease. The V end lost 1 base, the J end lost 0 bases, and 28 bases lay between the germline ends. This CDR3 contains 22 residues. Building the TCR beta libraries relied on iRepertoire HTBI primers, and CDR3 regions underwent Arm-PCR. TCRdb itself ran the multiplex PCR reads through MiXCR, one entry per CDR3 protein. This sample carries about 430,000 distinct CDR3 sequences, 15% of them seen once, and the ten largest clones take about 7.8%. Stated time point: newly diagnosed GD, antithyroid drugs for less than 3 months. PBMC RNA served as the TCR library source. These data were likewise used in another study, on T cells in Graves' hyperthyroidism and ophthalmopathy. As that report states: Reasons for excluding patients were uncontrolled infection, other autoimmune disease, pregnancy or lactation. Ophthalmopathy was told apart from stable hyperthyroidism by a 13 V-J model.

This chain uses TRBV12-3 or TRBV12-4 with TRBJ2-1, with D perhaps TRBD1 (6 bases). The receptor was derived from a woman between 40 and 55 years old with Graves disease. Sequencing was performed on peripheral blood mononuclear cells (PBMCs), taken at new diagnosis, from a patient treated with antithyroid drugs. This CDR3 reads CASSLGFFWGTTKWSSYNEQFF. The DNA of the CDR3 is TGTGCCAGCAGTTTAGGGTTTTTTTGGGGGACAACCAAGTGGAGCTCCTACAATGAGCAGTTCTTC.